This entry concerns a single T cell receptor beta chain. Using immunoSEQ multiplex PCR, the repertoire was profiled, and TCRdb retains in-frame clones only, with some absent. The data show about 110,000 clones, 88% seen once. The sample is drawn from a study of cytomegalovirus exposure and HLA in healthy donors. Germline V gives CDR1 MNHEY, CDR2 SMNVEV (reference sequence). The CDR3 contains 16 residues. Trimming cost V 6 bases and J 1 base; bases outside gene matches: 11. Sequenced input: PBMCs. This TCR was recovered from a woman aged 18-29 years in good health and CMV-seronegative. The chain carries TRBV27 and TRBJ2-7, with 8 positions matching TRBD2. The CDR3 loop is CASSRTLGLESYEQYF. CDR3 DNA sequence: TGTGCCAGCAGCCGTACCCTGGGACTAGAATCCTACGAGCAGTACTTC.